This T cell receptor (beta chain) was captured by sequencing in a study of spatial heterogeneity in lung cancer. Study-level points and caveats: Mutation counts in tumors were tracked by counts of expanded intratumoral alpha and beta TCRs.

Specified time point: sample taken at primary tumor resection. Tumor, nontumor lung or frozen PBMC supplied whole RNA that was sequenced unsorted. This CDR3 is built from 11 residues. V lost 2 bases and J 10 bases, leaving 7 bases between the germline ends. CDR1 SEHNR and CDR2 FQNEAQ come from the germline V gene (reference sequence). This clonotype was detected many times. The target antigen is unknown. TCRdb reprocessed the 5' RACE reads with MiXCR, giving one entry per CDR3 protein. The sample includes roughly 28,000 distinct CDR3 sequences, about 7.6% of them seen just once. The chain carries TRBV7-9 and TRBJ2-3, with unresolved D. The clonotype comes from a male donor with early-stage non-small cell lung cancer. Here the sequenced sample was lung tumor tissue, taken at surgery. The CDR3 DNA sequence: TGTGCCAGCAGCTTAAATCGGCCGCAGTATTTT. Its translation: CASSLNRPQYF.